Shown below are 19 T cell receptor beta chains from a single sample sequenced in a study of blood T cell repertoires in COVID-19. TCRdb keeps only in-frame clones here, not all; method: immunoSEQ multiplex PCR. The sample lists 140,000 to 150,000 clones, around four fifths occurring once. Specimen: PBMCs or T cells enriched from blood (not recorded which). The receptors derive from a woman between 40 and 55 years old who had recovered from COVID-19.

The V gene is TRBV7-9, the J gene TRBJ1-1; D gene unclear. CDR3 length equals 14 residues. Trimming removed 0 bases from V and 5 bases from J, with 10 bases in between. Per germline, CDR1 SEHNR and CDR2 FQNEAQ (reference sequence). CDR3 sequence: CASSLAGGKTEAFF. As DNA, the CDR3 is TGTGCCAGCAGCTTAGCCGGAGGGAAGACTGAAGCTTTCTTT.

The chain joins TRBV7-2 to TRBJ1-1; TRBD1 is a possible D gene (5 bases). With 8 bases removed from V and 1 base from J, the gap between germline ends came to 17 bases. CDR3 length equals 15 residues. CDR1 and CDR2 (germline): SGHTA, FQGNSA. The CDR3 DNA reads as TGTGCCAGCGCAAGAGAAGGGGCACCGAACACTGAAGCTTTCTTT. This codes for CASAREGAPNTEAFF.

In this sample, this clone turned up once. V gene TRBV3-1 (or the pseudogene TRBV3-2) combines with J gene TRBJ1-2, with 7 bases matching TRBD1. The CDR3 extends over 13 amino acids. Germline CDR1 is LGHDT and CDR2 is YNNKEL (reference sequence). The J segment lost 8 bases and the V segment lost 3 bases, leaving 6 bases of the junction unmatched. The DNA of the CDR3 is TGTGCCAGCAGCCACAGAACAGGGGCCGGCTACACCTTC. Translated, it gives CASSHRTGAGYTF.

The chain recombines TRBV13 with TRBJ2-7, with D perhaps matching TRBD2 (6 bases). The CDR3 spans 11 residues. Trimming cost V 6 bases and J 7 bases, with 10 bases left between them. Per the germline V gene, CDR1 is PRHDT and CDR2 is FYEKMQ (reference sequence). The CDR3 DNA sequence: TGTGCCAGCAGACTAGCCGGGGAGCAGTACTTC. This encodes CASRLAGEQYF.

The J gene is TRBJ2-1, the V gene TRBV7-9; 11 nucleotides match TRBD2. The CDR3 has 15 amino acids. V lost 5 bases and J lost 5; bases outside the gene matches: 5. CDR1 and CDR2 from the germline V gene are SEHNR and FQNEAQ (reference sequence). In DNA form, the CDR3 reads TGTGCCAGCAGCCCGGGACTAGCGGTCAACAATGAGCAGTTCTTC. Translated: CASSPGLAVNNEQFF. Full variable domain (outside the CDR3, taken from reference TRBV7-9 and TRBJ2-1): DTGVSQNPRHKITKRGQNVTFRCDPISEHNRLYWYRQTLGQGPEFLTYFQNEAQLEKSRLLSDRFSAERPKGSFSTLEIQRTEQGDSAMYLCASSPGLAVNNEQFFGPGTRLTVL.

The chain recombines TRBV19 with TRBJ2-3; 8 bases agree with TRBD1. This CDR3 has 14 residues. The germline V gene encodes CDR1 LNHDA and CDR2 SQIVND (reference sequence). V was clipped by 3 bases and J by 2 bases; unmatched bases: 1. The CDR3 coding sequence is TGTGCCAGTAGTATGGGACAGGTCACAGATACGCAGTATTTT. This encodes CASSMGQVTDTQYF. The full variable domain, completed using reference TRBV19 and TRBJ2-3, is DGGITQSPKYLFRKEGQNVTLSCEQNLNHDAMYWYRQDPGQGLRLIYYSQIVNDFQKGDIAEGYSVSREKKESFPLTVTSAQKNPTAFYLCASSMGQVTDTQYFGPGTRLTVL.

V gene TRBV5-1 combines with J gene TRBJ2-2; 9 bases are a match to TRBD1. The CDR3 spans 16 residues. V lost 4 bases, J lost 3 bases, and 7 bases stayed unmatched. The germline V gene has CDR1 SGHRS and CDR2 YFSETQ. This chain's CDR3 is CASSTLRTGDTGELFF. The CDR3 DNA reads as TGCGCCAGCAGCACACTTCGGACAGGGGACACCGGGGAGCTGTTTTTT.

This chain uses TRBV18 with TRBJ1-5, with D possibly matching TRBD1 (6 bases). Germline-derived CDR1 and CDR2 are KGHSH and LQKENI. The CDR3 is made up of 16 amino acids. V dropped 2 bases and J dropped 6 bases, with 17 bases sitting between them. CDR3 loop: CASSPTTTGKGQPQHF. The CDR3 bases are TGTGCCAGCTCACCAACTACTACAGGGAAGGGTCAGCCCCAGCATTTT.

This clone showed up just once. The rearrangement joins TRBV18 to TRBJ2-1; possible D gene TRBD2, 6 bases. This CDR3 is built from 15 residues. V was cut by 2 bases and J by 6 bases, with 14 bases left in between. Looked up from germline, CDR1 is KGHSH and CDR2 is LQKENI. The CDR3 is CASSPELALSNEQFF. The CDR3 DNA sequence: TGTGCCAGCTCACCAGAGCTAGCGCTTAGCAATGAGCAGTTCTTC.

In its sample, this clone was seen a few times. The chain is built from TRBV7-6 and TRBJ2-1, with 12 bases matching TRBD2. CDR3 length: 16 residues. The V segment lost 0 bases and the J segment 9 bases; nucleotides outside the gene matches: 6. The germline gives CDR1 SGHVS, CDR2 FNYEAQ. CDR3 nucleotide sequence: TGTGCCAGCAGCTTAGCGCTGACTAGCGGGAGCAGTGAGCAGTTCTTC. It codes for CASSLALTSGSSEQFF. Full variable domain (rest looked up from reference TRBV7-6 and TRBJ2-1): GAGVSQSPRYKVTKRGQDVALRCDPISGHVSLYWYRQALGQGPEFLTYFNYEAQQDKSGLPNDRFSAERPEGSISTLTIQRTEQRDSAMYRCASSLALTSGSSEQFFGPGTRLTVL.

The V and J genes are TRBV9 and TRBJ1-6, with D unclear. There are 18 residues in the CDR3. Trimming removed 4 bases from V and 6 bases from J, with 23 bases in between. Germline V gene sequence: CDR1 SGDLS, CDR2 YYNGEE. The CDR3 region is CASSNNILHSEPNSPLHF. CDR3 sequence (DNA): TGTGCCAGCAGCAATAACATACTTCACAGTGAACCTAATTCACCCCTCCACTTT.

This clone was observed a single time. The chain combines TRBV27 with TRBJ1-5; D not certain. Trimming took off 0 bases at V and 9 bases at J, with 9 bases between the two ends. The CDR3 is 13 residues long. CDR1 is MNHEY and CDR2 is SMNVEV in the germline V gene (reference sequence). CDR3 region: CASSLSNRGPQHF. DNA of the CDR3: TGTGCCAGCAGTTTATCAAACCGGGGGCCCCAGCATTTT.

The J gene is TRBJ2-3, the V gene TRBV2; 9 bases align to TRBD2. The trim removed 6 bases at V and 11 bases at J, leaving 12 bases unmatched. Germline V gene data show CDR1 as SNHLY and CDR2 as FYNNEI. There are 14 residues in the CDR3. This chain's CDR3 is CASRTLLAGREQYF. The CDR3 nucleotides read TGTGCCAGCAGGACATTGCTAGCGGGACGGGAGCAGTATTTT.

The CDR3 sequence: CASSQDLRSGSYNEQFF. Written as DNA, the CDR3 is TGCGCCAGCAGCCAAGATTTAAGGAGCGGTTCCTACAATGAGCAGTTCTTC. The genes are TRBV4-1 and TRBJ2-1; weak D call: TRBD2 (5 bases). Germline V gives CDR1 MGHRA, CDR2 YSYEKL. CDR3 length: 17 residues. V was clipped by 0 bases and J by 1 base, with 13 bases between them.

The V gene is TRBV2, the J gene TRBJ1-3; TRBD1 might be the D (5 bases). CDR1 SNHLY and CDR2 FYNNEI come from the germline V gene. V lost 10 bases to trimming and J lost 2 bases, with 18 bases between them. The CDR3 runs 15 residues. CDR3: CATLRQIEAGNTIYF. The CDR3 nucleotides are TGTGCCACCCTGAGACAGATCGAAGCTGGAAACACCATATATTTT.

This chain uses TRBV19 with TRBJ1-2; D is uncertain. The CDR3 sequence is 16 residues long. The V gene lost 5 bases and the J gene lost 4 bases, with 20 bases spanning the gap. Germline loops: CDR1 LNHDA, CDR2 SQIVND (reference sequence). In DNA, the CDR3 is TGTGCCAGTAGTCCCATGACGGGATACCCTATCTATGGCTACACCTTC. Translated, it gives CASSPMTGYPIYGYTF.

The chain recombines TRBV3-1 (or the pseudogene TRBV3-2) with TRBJ1-6, with a weak D call TRBD1 (5 bases). This CDR3 contains 14 residues. Looked up from germline, CDR1 is LGHDT and CDR2 is YNNKEL (reference sequence). The germline V and J ends were trimmed by 1 base and 13 bases, with 14 bases remaining between them. CDR3 residues: CASSQGTGQFPLHF. CDR3 sequence (DNA): TGTGCCAGCAGCCAAGGTACAGGACAATTCCCCCTCCACTTT.

This clone showed up just a few times. The chain uses TRBV6-1 and TRBJ2-3; 9 bases line up with TRBD2. V shed 1 base and J 2 bases; nucleotides not matched to a gene: 1. Germline CDR1 reads MNHNS; CDR2 reads SASEGT. The CDR3 loop spans 15 amino acids. Here the CDR3 reads CASSEVAGDTDTQYF. The DNA for the CDR3 is TGTGCCAGCAGTGAAGTAGCGGGAGACACAGATACGCAGTATTTT.

V is TRBV9 and J is TRBJ2-2, with 9 bases lining up with TRBD2. The J segment lost 2 bases and the V segment lost 0 bases, leaving 8 bases of the junction unmatched. CDR1 SGDLS and CDR2 YYNGEE come from the germline V gene. The length of the CDR3 is 18 residues. CDR3 region: CASSVGGSLAGNTGELFF. The CDR3 nucleotides read TGTGCCAGCAGCGTAGGAGGGTCTCTAGCGGGAAACACCGGGGAGCTGTTTTTT.